The 10 T cell receptor beta chains presented below share a single source sample, sequenced in a study of cytomegalovirus exposure and HLA in healthy donors. Method: immunoSEQ multiplex PCR; TCRdb's copy keeps in-frame clones and lacks some. The sample contains about 79,000 clones, 93% of which appear only once. Input material: PBMCs. The origin of the receptors is a woman aged 25 to 39 in good health and CMV-seronegative.

The J gene is TRBJ2-2, the V gene TRBV19; D gene unclear. In germline, CDR1 is LNHDA, CDR2 SQIVND (reference sequence). Trimming pared 4 bases from V and 3 bases from J, leaving 3 bases between. The CDR3 extends over 12 amino acids. The CDR3 region has the DNA TGTGCCAGTAGTACCTACACCGGGGAGCTGTTTTTT. Translation: CASSTYTGELFF.

This chain connects TRBV11-3 to TRBJ2-3, with a tentative D call TRBD1 (5 bases). V dropped 1 base and J dropped 6 bases, with 11 bases sitting between them. Germline loops: CDR1 SGHNT, CDR2 YENEEA. CDR3 length: 14 residues. The CDR3 sequence: CASSLGQGFDTQYF. In DNA form, the CDR3 reads TGTGCCAGCAGCTTAGGGCAGGGTTTTGATACGCAGTATTTT.

This chain links TRBV29-1 with TRBJ2-5, with D uncertain. The V gene lost 4 bases and the J gene lost 3 bases, with 12 bases spanning the gap. The CDR3 is 13 amino acids. Germline V CDR1 and CDR2: SQVTM, ANQGSEA. The CDR3 here is CSVGGLREETQYF. The DNA for the CDR3 is TGCAGCGTTGGTGGTCTCCGGGAAGAGACCCAGTACTTC.

This sequence joins TRBV6-1 and TRBJ1-2, with 9 bases that match TRBD1. This CDR3 has 14 amino acids. Germline V lookup: CDR1 MNHNS, CDR2 SASEGT. The V segment lost 5 bases and the J segment 4 bases; nucleotides outside the gene matches: 5. CDR3 loop: CASSSGQGIYGYTF. DNA for the CDR3: TGTGCCAGCAGTAGCGGACAGGGGATCTATGGCTACACCTTC.

The chain combines TRBV5-1 with TRBJ1-3; a possible D gene is TRBD1 (5 bases). Germline CDR1 is SGHRS and CDR2 is YFSETQ. CDR3 length: 15 amino acids. V lost 5 bases and J lost 3, with 15 bases in between. The DNA of the CDR3 is TGCGCCAGCAGACCGAATCAGGGCCGTGGAAACACCATATATTTT. Amino acids: CASRPNQGRGNTIYF.

This chain connects TRBV28 to TRBJ2-7, with D maybe TRBD2 (6 bases). Germline CDR1 and CDR2: MDHEN and SYDVKM. Trimming took off 6 bases at V and 0 bases at J, with 12 bases between the two ends. The CDR3 covers 14 residues. This CDR3 reads CASRRGGPSYEQYF. CDR3 DNA sequence: TGTGCCAGCAGGCGAGGAGGGCCCTCCTACGAGCAGTACTTC.

This clone was recorded only once. The chain joins TRBV19 to TRBJ2-3; 9 positions match TRBD2. The V segment lost 6 bases and the J segment 1 base; nucleotides outside the gene matches: 11. There are 17 residues in the CDR3. Germline V lookup: CDR1 LNHDA, CDR2 SQIVND (reference sequence). The CDR3 reads CASRTLRTSERTDTQYF. The DNA for the CDR3 is TGTGCCAGTAGGACCCTCAGGACTAGCGAACGCACAGATACGCAGTATTTT.

The chain is built from TRBV18 and TRBJ2-1; tentatively, D is TRBD2 (6 bases). Trimming removed 4 bases at V and 5 bases at J, with 9 bases between. This CDR3 is 13 amino acids long. Germline V CDR1 and CDR2: KGHSH, LQKENI. The CDR3 DNA reads TGTGCCAGCTCACGGGACTGGGACAATGAGCAGTTCTTC. Translated: CASSRDWDNEQFF.

The CDR3 region has the DNA TGCGCCAGCAGCGTCGACAGAAGCTCTGGAAACACCATATATTTT. Translating gives CASSVDRSSGNTIYF. This chain links TRBV5-1 with TRBJ1-3, with D maybe TRBD1 (5 bases). The V end was cut by 4 bases, the J end by 0 bases, with 11 bases between. This CDR3 contains 15 residues. Germline CDR1 and CDR2: SGHRS and YFSETQ.

This chain joins TRBV19 and TRBJ2-7, with 11 bases that match TRBD1. V trimming: 1 base; J trimming: 3 bases; junction bases outside the gene matches: 2. This CDR3 region has 15 residues. CDR1 LNHDA and CDR2 SQIVND come from the germline V gene (reference sequence). CDR3 nucleotide sequence: TGTGCCAGTAGTATAGGGGGACAGGGGGTCTACGAGCAGTACTTC. Its protein is CASSIGGQGVYEQYF.